These 20 T cell receptor beta chains originate from one sample sequenced in a study of cytomegalovirus exposure and HLA in healthy donors. 60 Vbeta and 13 Jbeta primers were used in PCR. Produced via immunoSEQ multiplex PCR; TCRdb's table is partial and in-frame only. The repertoire includes 87,000 or so clones, approximately 7.1% of them detected once, and approximately 2.5% sits in the top ten. The sample comprised PBMCs. The receptors derive from a man aged 45-60 years in good health and CMV-seronegative.

The rearrangement joins TRBV27 to TRBJ2-1; D not resolved. Trimming pared 4 bases from V and 4 bases from J, leaving 17 bases between. This CDR3 comprises 16 residues. Germline V gives CDR1 MNHEY, CDR2 SMNVEV (reference sequence). The CDR3 DNA reads TGTGCCAGCAGTTCCGTATCGTTTGGAGTTTACAATGAGCAGTTCTTC. It codes for CASSSVSFGVYNEQFF.

This clone was seen more than once but under ten times. This sequence joins TRBV28 and TRBJ1-2; 11 bases agree with TRBD1. Losses at the gene ends were 5 bases for V and 8 bases for J; bases not matched to a gene: 4. The germline V gene encodes CDR1 MDHEN and CDR2 SYDVKM. The CDR3 sequence is 13 residues long. CDR3 bases: TGTGCCAGCAGTGACAGGACAGGGGGCGGCTACACCTTC. The encoded protein is CASSDRTGGGYTF.

V gene TRBV6-1 combines with J gene TRBJ2-2; D possibly corresponds to TRBD1 (6 bases). Trimming removed 7 bases at V and 5 bases at J, with 14 bases between. The CDR3 has 14 residues. The germline V gene has CDR1 MNHNS and CDR2 SASEGT. CDR3 in amino acids: CASMGKRGTGELFF. The CDR3 coding sequence is TGTGCCAGCATGGGGAAGAGGGGGACCGGGGAGCTGTTTTTT.

This clone has more than one count but fewer than ten. The chain carries TRBV11-3 and TRBJ2-1; 10 nucleotides align to TRBD2. This CDR3 contains 16 residues. V dropped 8 bases and J dropped 1; count of bases not matched to a gene: 8. Germline CDR1 and CDR2: SGHNT and YENEEA. CDR3 residues: CASARSGGISYNEQFF. DNA for the CDR3: TGTGCCAGCGCCCGTAGCGGGGGGATTTCCTACAATGAGCAGTTCTTC. Drawing the rest from reference TRBV11-3 and TRBJ2-1, the complete variable domain is EAGVVQSPRYKIIEKKQPVAFWCNPISGHNTLYWYLQNLGQGPELLIRYENEEAVDDSQLPKDRFSAERLKGVDSTLKIQPAELGDSAVYLCASARSGGISYNEQFFGPGTRLTVL.

V is TRBV28 and J is TRBJ1-5; D is possibly TRBD1 (6 bases). V was clipped by 6 bases and J by 2 bases, with 14 bases between them. Per the germline V gene, CDR1 is MDHEN and CDR2 is SYDVKM. CDR3 length: 15 amino acids. The CDR3 spells CASRPSGVRNQPQHF. CDR3 nucleotides: TGTGCCAGCAGGCCATCAGGGGTGCGCAATCAGCCCCAGCATTTT.

This chain links TRBV11-3 with TRBJ2-1; 7 nucleotides line up with TRBD2. Germline CDR1 SGHNT, CDR2 YENEEA. This CDR3 has 13 amino acids. CDR3 in amino acids: CAARGSSYNEQFF. CDR3 nucleotides: TGTGCGGCTCGCGGGAGCTCCTACAATGAGCAGTTCTTC.

This clone was seen a handful of times. V usage is TRBV6-1 and J usage is TRBJ1-2, with 9 bases identical to TRBD1. CDR3 length: 13 residues. Trimming removed 2 bases from V and 9 bases from J; junction bases left unmatched: 4. Germline CDR1 and CDR2: MNHNS and SASEGT. CDR3 protein: CASSEIQGASYTF. CDR3 bases: TGTGCCAGCAGTGAAATACAGGGGGCAAGCTACACCTTC.

The table lists this clone with a few counts. This chain connects TRBV4-1 to TRBJ2-6; 8 bases line up with TRBD1. The germline gives CDR1 MGHRA, CDR2 YSYEKL. CDR3 length: 20 amino acids. The junction had 13 bases not matched to a gene; V was cut back by 3 bases and J by 0 bases. The CDR3 sequence is CASSHRDRWIAGSGANVLTF. The CDR3 nucleotides read TGCGCCAGCAGCCACAGGGACAGGTGGATCGCGGGCTCTGGGGCCAACGTCCTGACTTTC.

V gene TRBV30 combines with J gene TRBJ1-1; TRBD1 matches 9 bases. The CDR3 extends over 15 amino acids. V lost 1 base, J lost 1 base, and 4 bases stayed unmatched. The germline V gene encodes CDR1 GTSNPN and CDR2 SVGIG (reference sequence). The CDR3 nucleotides are TGTGCCTGGAGTGCCCCGGGACAGGGGAACACTGAAGCTTTCTTT. Protein sequence: CAWSAPGQGNTEAFF.

The chain carries TRBV28 and TRBJ1-2, with 10 bases fitting TRBD1. V was pared by 5 bases and J by 8 bases, with 11 bases of the junction left unmatched. The CDR3 extends over 15 amino acids. The germline V gene has CDR1 MDHEN and CDR2 SYDVKM. Written as DNA, the CDR3 is TGTGCCAGCAGTCCTATGACAGGGGGCCAGGAGGGCTACACCTTC. Translation: CASSPMTGGQEGYTF.

The rearrangement joins TRBV7-2 to TRBJ2-5; D gene uncertain. Germline lookup yields CDR1 SGHTA and CDR2 FQGNSA. This CDR3 has 14 amino acids. Trimming took 1 base from V and 2 from J, leaving 8 bases between them. The CDR3 bases are TGTGCCAGCAGCTTAGTAAGGAGACAAGAGACCCAGTACTTC. Amino acids: CASSLVRRQETQYF. Full variable domain (remainder filled in from reference TRBV7-2 and TRBJ2-5): GAGVSQSPSNKVTEKGKDVELRCDPISGHTALYWYRQSLGQGLEFLIYFQGNSAPDKSGLPSDRFSAERTGGSVSTLTIQRTQQEDSAVYLCASSLVRRQETQYFGPGTRLLVL.

The chain is built from TRBV6-5 and TRBJ1-3; maybe TRBD1 (5 bases). The CDR3 extends over 15 amino acids. Trimming shortened V by 6 bases and J by 1 base, and 13 bases separated the two germline ends. CDR1 is MNHEY, CDR2 SVGAGI, per germline. For the CDR3, the DNA is TGTGCCAGCAGCGCTACAGGTAGTTCTGGAAACACCATATATTTT. Its translation is CASSATGSSGNTIYF.

This clone was counted a few times. The chain uses TRBV28 and TRBJ2-1; D is possibly TRBD2 (6 bases). The length of the CDR3 is 15 residues. Between the trimmed V and J ends, which lost 5 bases and 1 base, there was a span of 12 bases. Germline CDR1 reads MDHEN; CDR2 reads SYDVKM. CDR3 protein: CASSPGDSSYNEQFF. CDR3 DNA: TGTGCCAGCAGTCCGGGGGACTCATCCTACAATGAGCAGTTCTTC.

A few counts support this clone. The chain employs TRBV11-2 and TRBJ2-2; maybe TRBD1 (5 bases). The CDR3 is 15 amino acids. CDR1 and CDR2 (germline): SGHAT, FQNNGV. V was trimmed by 3 bases and J by 4 bases, leaving 12 bases between them. The CDR3 protein is CASSFGQGTTGELFF. CDR3 in DNA: TGTGCCAGCAGCTTCGGGCAGGGCACCACCGGGGAGCTGTTTTTT.

This clone has just a few counts. The chain carries TRBV9 and TRBJ2-1; 11 nucleotides align to TRBD2. CDR1 is SGDLS, CDR2 YYNGEE, per germline. CDR3 length: 16 amino acids. Losses at the gene ends were 0 bases for V and 7 bases for J; bases not matched to a gene: 6. The CDR3 coding sequence is TGTGCCAGCAGCGTAGGGGCTATAGCGGGAGGGAATGAGCAGTTCTTC. This encodes CASSVGAIAGGNEQFF.

The chain employs TRBV15 and TRBJ1-4; D may be TRBD1 (5 bases). The germline V and J ends were trimmed by 2 bases and 12 bases, with 13 bases remaining between them. Germline V lookup: CDR1 LNHNV, CDR2 YYDKDF (reference sequence). This CDR3 is built from 13 residues. CDR3 loop: CATSRNEGVQLFF. DNA of the CDR3: TGTGCCACCAGCAGAAACGAAGGGGTACAACTGTTTTTT.

The chain uses TRBV11-3 and TRBJ2-1, with a possible D match to TRBD2 (6 bases). Looked up from germline, CDR1 is SGHNT and CDR2 is YENEEA. Trimming took off 1 base at V and 5 bases at J, with 9 bases between the two ends. The CDR3 is made up of 14 amino acids. The CDR3 coding sequence is TGTGCCAGCAGCTTAGCGGGAGTAGACAATGAGCAGTTCTTC. Encoded protein: CASSLAGVDNEQFF.

This rearrangement joins TRBV28 to TRBJ1-5; a possible D gene is TRBD1 (6 bases). V lost 3 bases to trimming and J lost 2 bases, with 17 bases between them. Germline CDR1 reads MDHEN; CDR2 reads SYDVKM. CDR3 length: 17 amino acids. CDR3 region: CASSFGAGVGGNQPQHF. The CDR3 DNA reads as TGTGCCAGCAGTTTCGGGGCAGGGGTCGGGGGCAATCAGCCCCAGCATTTT.

This clone occurred a few times. The chain's CDR3 is CASSMKRSYEQYF. The DNA for the CDR3 is TGTGCCAGTAGTATGAAGCGGAGCTACGAGCAGTACTTC. The rearrangement links TRBV19 to TRBJ2-7; D is perhaps TRBD2 (5 bases). Trimming pared 3 bases from V and 3 bases from J, leaving 9 bases between. The CDR3 has 13 amino acids. Germline V gene data show CDR1 as LNHDA and CDR2 as SQIVND (reference sequence).

The sample holds a few counts of this clone. For the CDR3, the DNA is TGTGCCAGCAGACAGGGACAAACTCGCTATGGCTACACCTTC. Translating gives CASRQGQTRYGYTF. The gene calls are TRBV28 and TRBJ1-2, with D perhaps matching TRBD1 (6 bases). CDR3 length: 14 amino acids. In germline, CDR1 is MDHEN, CDR2 SYDVKM. Between the trimmed V and J ends, which lost 6 bases and 4 bases, there was a span of 15 bases.